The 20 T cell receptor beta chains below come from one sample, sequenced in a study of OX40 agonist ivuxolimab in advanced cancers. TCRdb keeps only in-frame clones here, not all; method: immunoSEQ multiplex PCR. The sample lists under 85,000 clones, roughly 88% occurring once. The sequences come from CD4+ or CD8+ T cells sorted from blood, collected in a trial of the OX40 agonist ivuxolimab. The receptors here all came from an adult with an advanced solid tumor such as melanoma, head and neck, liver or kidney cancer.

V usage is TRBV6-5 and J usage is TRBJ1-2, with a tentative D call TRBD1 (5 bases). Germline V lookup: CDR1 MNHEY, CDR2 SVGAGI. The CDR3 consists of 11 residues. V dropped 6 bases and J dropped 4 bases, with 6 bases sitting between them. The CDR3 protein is CASRRGYGYTF. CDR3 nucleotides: TGTGCCAGCAGGAGGGGCTATGGCTACACCTTC.

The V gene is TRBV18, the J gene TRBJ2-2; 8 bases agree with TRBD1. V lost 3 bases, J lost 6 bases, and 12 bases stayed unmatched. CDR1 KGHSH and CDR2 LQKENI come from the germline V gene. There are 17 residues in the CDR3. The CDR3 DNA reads TGTGCCAGCTCACCCCGACAGGGGTGGGTGGCTTCCGGGGAGCTGTTTTTT. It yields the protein CASSPRQGWVASGELFF.

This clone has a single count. The CDR3 region is CASSDGTSGGDEQYF. DNA of the CDR3: TGTGCCAGCAGCGATGGGACTAGCGGGGGCGACGAGCAGTACTTC. The chain has TRBV11-3 and TRBJ2-7, with TRBD2 identical over 14 bases. The CDR3 loop spans 15 amino acids. Unmatched junction bases numbered 5, after V lost 5 bases and J lost 5 bases. Germline CDR1 and CDR2: SGHNT and YENEEA.

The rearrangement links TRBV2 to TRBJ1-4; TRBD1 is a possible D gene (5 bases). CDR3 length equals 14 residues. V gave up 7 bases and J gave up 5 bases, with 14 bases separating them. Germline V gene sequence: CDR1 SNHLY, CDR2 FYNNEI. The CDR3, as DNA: TGTGCCAGCACCCTGGGGGGATCGAATGAAAAACTGTTTTTT. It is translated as CASTLGGSNEKLFF.

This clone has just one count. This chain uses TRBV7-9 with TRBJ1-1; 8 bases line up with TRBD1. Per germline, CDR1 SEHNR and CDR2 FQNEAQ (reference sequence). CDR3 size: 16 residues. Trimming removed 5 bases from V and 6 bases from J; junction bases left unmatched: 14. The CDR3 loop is CASSPPATGAGAEAFF. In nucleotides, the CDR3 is TGTGCCAGCAGCCCCCCCGCGACAGGGGCGGGCGCTGAAGCTTTCTTT.

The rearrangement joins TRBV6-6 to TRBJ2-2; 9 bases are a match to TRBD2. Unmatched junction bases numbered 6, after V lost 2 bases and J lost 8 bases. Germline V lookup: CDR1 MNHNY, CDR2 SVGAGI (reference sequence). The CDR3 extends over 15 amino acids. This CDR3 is CASSYVAGAGGELFF. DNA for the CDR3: TGTGCCAGCAGTTACGTAGCGGGGGCGGGAGGGGAGCTGTTTTTT.

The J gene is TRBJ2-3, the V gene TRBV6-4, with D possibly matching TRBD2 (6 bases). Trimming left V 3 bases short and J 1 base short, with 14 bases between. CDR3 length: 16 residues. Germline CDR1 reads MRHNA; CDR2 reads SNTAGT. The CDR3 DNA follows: TGTGCCAGCAGTGAATCGCAGCGGGTGGGCACAGATACGCAGTATTTT. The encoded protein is CASSESQRVGTDTQYF.

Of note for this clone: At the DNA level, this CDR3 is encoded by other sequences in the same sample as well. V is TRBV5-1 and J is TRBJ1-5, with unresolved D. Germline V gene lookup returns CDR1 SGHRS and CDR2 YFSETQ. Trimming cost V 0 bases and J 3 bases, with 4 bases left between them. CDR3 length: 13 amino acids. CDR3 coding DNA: TGCGCCAGCAGCTTGGACGTCAATCAGCCCCAGCATTTT. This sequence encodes CASSLDVNQPQHF.

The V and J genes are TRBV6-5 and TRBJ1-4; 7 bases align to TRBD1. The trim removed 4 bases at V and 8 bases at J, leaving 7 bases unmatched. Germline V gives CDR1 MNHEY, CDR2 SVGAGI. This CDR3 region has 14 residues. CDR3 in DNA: TGTGCCAGCAGTTCGGGACAGTGGGAAGAAAAACTGTTTTTT. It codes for CASSSGQWEEKLFF.

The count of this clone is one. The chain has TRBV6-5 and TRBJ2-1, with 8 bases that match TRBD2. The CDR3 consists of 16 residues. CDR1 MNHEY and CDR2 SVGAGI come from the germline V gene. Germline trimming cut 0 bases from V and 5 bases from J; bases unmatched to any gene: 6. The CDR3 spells CASSYSAAGGNNEQFF. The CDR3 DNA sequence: TGTGCCAGCAGTTACTCGGCGGCGGGGGGTAACAATGAGCAGTTCTTC.

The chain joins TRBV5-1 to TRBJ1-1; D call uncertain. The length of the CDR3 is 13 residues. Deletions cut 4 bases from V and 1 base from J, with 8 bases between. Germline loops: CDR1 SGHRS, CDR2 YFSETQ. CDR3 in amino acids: CASSVMSNTEAFF. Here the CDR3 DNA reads TGCGCCAGCAGCGTCATGTCGAACACTGAAGCTTTCTTT.

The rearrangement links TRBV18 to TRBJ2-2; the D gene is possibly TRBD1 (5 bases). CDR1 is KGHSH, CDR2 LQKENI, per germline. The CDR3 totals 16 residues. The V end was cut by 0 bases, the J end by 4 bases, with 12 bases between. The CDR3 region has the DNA TGTGCCAGCTCACCACCGCAGGGTCGAACCACCGGGGAGCTGTTTTTT. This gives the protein CASSPPQGRTTGELFF. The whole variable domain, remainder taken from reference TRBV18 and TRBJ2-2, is NAGVMQNPRHLVRRRGQEARLRCSPMKGHSHVYWYRQLPEEGLKFMVYLQKENIIDESGMPKERFSAEFPKEGPSILRIQQVVRGDSAAYFCASSPPQGRTTGELFFGEGSRLTVL.

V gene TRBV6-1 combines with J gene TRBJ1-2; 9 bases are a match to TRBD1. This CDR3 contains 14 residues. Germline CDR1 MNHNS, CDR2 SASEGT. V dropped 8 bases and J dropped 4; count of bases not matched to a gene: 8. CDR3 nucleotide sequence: TGTGCCAGCCGTCCCGGGACAGGGATCTATGGCTACACCTTC. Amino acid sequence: CASRPGTGIYGYTF.

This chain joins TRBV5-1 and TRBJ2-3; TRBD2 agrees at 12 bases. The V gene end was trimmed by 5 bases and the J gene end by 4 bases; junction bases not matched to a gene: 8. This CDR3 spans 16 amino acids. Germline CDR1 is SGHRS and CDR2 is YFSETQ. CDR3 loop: CASSSLAGGTADTQYF. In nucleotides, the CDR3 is TGCGCCAGCAGTAGTCTAGCGGGGGGGACGGCAGATACGCAGTATTTT. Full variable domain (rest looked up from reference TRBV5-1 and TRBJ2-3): KAGVTQTPRYLIKTRGQQVTLSCSPISGHRSVSWYQQTPGQGLQFLFEYFSETQRNKGNFPGRFSGRQFSNSRSEMNVSTLELGDSALYLCASSSLAGGTADTQYFGPGTRLTVL.

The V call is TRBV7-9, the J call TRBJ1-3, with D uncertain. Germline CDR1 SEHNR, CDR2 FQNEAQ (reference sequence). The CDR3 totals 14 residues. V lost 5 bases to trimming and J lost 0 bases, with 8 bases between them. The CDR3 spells CASSPFSSGNTIYF. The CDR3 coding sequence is TGTGCCAGCAGCCCCTTTAGCTCTGGAAACACCATATATTTT.

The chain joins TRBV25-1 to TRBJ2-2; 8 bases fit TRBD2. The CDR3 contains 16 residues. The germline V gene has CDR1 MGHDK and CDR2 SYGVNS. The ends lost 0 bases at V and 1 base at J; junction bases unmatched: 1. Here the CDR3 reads CASSEYRGGNTGELFF. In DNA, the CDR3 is TGTGCCAGCAGTGAATATCGGGGGGGGAACACCGGGGAGCTGTTTTTT.

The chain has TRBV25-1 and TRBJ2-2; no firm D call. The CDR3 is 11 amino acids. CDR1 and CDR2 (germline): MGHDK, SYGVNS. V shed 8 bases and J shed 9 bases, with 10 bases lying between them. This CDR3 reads CASSSSRELFF. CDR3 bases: TGTGCCAGCTCTTCATCCCGGGAGCTGTTTTTT. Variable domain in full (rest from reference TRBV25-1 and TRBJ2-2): EADIYQTPRYLVIGTGKKITLECSQTMGHDKMYWYQQDPGMELHLIHYSYGVNSTEKGDLSSESTVSRIRTEHFPLTLESARPSHTSQYLCASSSSRELFFGEGSRLTVL.

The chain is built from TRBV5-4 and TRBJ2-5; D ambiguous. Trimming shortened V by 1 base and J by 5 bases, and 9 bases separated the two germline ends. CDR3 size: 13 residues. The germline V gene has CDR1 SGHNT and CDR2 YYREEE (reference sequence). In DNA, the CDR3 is TGTGCCAGCAGCTTGAGTCTAGGTGAGACCCAGTACTTC. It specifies CASSLSLGETQYF.

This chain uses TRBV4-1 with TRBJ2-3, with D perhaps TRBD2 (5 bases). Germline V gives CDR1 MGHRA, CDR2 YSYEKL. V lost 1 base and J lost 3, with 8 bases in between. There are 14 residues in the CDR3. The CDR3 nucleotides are TGCGCCAGCAGCCAAGTAGCGAGGACAGATACGCAGTATTTT. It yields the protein CASSQVARTDTQYF.

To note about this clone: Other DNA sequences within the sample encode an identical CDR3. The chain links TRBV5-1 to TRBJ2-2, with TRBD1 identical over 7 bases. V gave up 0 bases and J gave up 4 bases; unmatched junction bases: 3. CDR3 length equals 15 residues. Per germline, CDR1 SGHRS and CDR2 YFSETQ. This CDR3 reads CASSLGQGTTGELFF. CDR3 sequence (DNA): TGCGCCAGCAGCTTGGGACAGGGTACCACCGGGGAGCTGTTTTTT.